This T cell receptor (beta chain) originates from a study of monozygotic twins with inflammatory bowel disease. TCRdb derives one entry per CDR3 protein from the 5' RACE reads, leaving out DNA. The ten most abundant clones cover more than 2% of a sample with around 410,000 distinct CDR3 sequences. CDR3 length: 15 amino acids. Germline V gene data show CDR1 as SEHNR and CDR2 as FQNEAQ (reference sequence). The chain employs TRBV7-9 and TRBJ1-6. This sequence originates from a human donor with ulcerative colitis or Crohn's disease, or a healthy co-twin of an affected twin (not recorded which). The sequencing sample was made of blood. The CDR3 spells CASSPIGAYNSPLHF.